These 3 T cell receptor beta chains were sequenced from one sample in a study of OX40 agonist ivuxolimab in advanced cancers. This table comes from immunoSEQ multiplex PCR, and its TCRdb copy is limited to in-frame clones, with some not included. The repertoire holds more than 45,000 clones, approximately 91% seen once, with about a fifth in the top ten. Sequencing used CD4+ or CD8+ T cells sorted from blood, obtained in a trial of the OX40 agonist ivuxolimab. The receptors were gathered from an adult with an advanced solid tumor such as melanoma, head and neck, liver or kidney cancer.

CDR3 region: CASSADGYSNQPQHF. CDR3 coding DNA: TGTGCCAGCAGCGCCGACGGATATAGCAATCAGCCCCAGCATTTT. The chain employs TRBV5-5 and TRBJ1-5, with no clear D. The V gene lost 4 bases and the J gene lost 0 bases, with 11 bases spanning the gap. Germline V gene data show CDR1 as SGHKS and CDR2 as YYEKEE (reference sequence). This CDR3 region has 15 residues.

V usage is TRBV5-4 and J usage is TRBJ2-3, with D unclear. Germline CDR1 SGHNT, CDR2 YYREEE (reference sequence). Deletions cut 4 bases from V and 2 bases from J, with 8 bases between. CDR3 length equals 13 residues. The CDR3 region has the DNA TGTGCCAGCAGCCTACTTAACACAGATACGCAGTATTTT. Amino acids: CASSLLNTDTQYF.

This clone was seen a single time. The V gene is TRBV28, the J gene TRBJ2-1; TRBD2 agrees at 11 bases. With V trimmed by 5 bases and J by 6 bases, 3 bases remained unmatched. The CDR3 spans 14 residues. The V gene's germline CDR1 is MDHEN and CDR2 SYDVKM. In DNA form, the CDR3 reads TGTGCCAGCAGTCTAGCGGGAGGCGTCAATGAGCAGTTCTTC. Protein sequence: CASSLAGGVNEQFF.